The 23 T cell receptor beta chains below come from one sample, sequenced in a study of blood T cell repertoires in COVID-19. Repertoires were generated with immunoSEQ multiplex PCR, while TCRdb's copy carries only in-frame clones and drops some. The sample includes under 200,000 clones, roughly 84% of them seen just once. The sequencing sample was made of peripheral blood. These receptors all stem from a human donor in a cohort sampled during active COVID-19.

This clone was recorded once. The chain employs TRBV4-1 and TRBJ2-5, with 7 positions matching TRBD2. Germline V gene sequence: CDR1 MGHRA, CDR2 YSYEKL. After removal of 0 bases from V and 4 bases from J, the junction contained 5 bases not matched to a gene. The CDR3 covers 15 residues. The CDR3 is CASSQDMGRVETQYF. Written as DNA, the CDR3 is TGCGCCAGCAGCCAAGACATGGGGAGGGTAGAGACCCAGTACTTC.

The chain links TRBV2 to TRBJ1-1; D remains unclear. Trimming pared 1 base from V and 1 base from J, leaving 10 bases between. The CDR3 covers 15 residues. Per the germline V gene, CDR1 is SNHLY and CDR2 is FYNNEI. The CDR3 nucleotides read TGTGCCAGCAGTGAAGGTTCCGGGAGGAACACTGAAGCTTTCTTT. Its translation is CASSEGSGRNTEAFF.

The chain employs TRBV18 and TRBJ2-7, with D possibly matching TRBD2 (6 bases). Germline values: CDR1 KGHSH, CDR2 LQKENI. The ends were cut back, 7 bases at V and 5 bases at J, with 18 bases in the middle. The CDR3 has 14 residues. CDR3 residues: CASLMEGPSNEQYF. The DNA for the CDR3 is TGTGCCAGCTTAATGGAGGGCCCTTCGAACGAGCAGTACTTC. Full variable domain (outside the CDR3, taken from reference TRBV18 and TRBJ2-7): NAGVMQNPRHLVRRRGQEARLRCSPMKGHSHVYWYRQLPEEGLKFMVYLQKENIIDESGMPKERFSAEFPKEGPSILRIQQVVRGDSAAYFCASLMEGPSNEQYFGPGTRLTVT.

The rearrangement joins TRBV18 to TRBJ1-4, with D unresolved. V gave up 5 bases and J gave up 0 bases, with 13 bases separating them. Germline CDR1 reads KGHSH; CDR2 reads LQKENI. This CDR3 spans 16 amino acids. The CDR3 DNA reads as TGTGCCAGCTCAGCCTCCCCAGAGGCAACTAATGAAAAACTGTTTTTT. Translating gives CASSASPEATNEKLFF. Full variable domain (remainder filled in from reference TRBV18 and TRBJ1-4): NAGVMQNPRHLVRRRGQEARLRCSPMKGHSHVYWYRQLPEEGLKFMVYLQKENIIDESGMPKERFSAEFPKEGPSILRIQQVVRGDSAAYFCASSASPEATNEKLFFGSGTQLSVL.

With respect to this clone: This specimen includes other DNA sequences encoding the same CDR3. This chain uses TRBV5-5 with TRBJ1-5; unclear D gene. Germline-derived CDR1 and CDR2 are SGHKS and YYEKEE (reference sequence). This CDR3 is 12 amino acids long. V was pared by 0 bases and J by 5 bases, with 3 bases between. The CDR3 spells CASSLADQPQHF. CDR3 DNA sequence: TGTGCCAGCAGCTTGGCCGATCAGCCCCAGCATTTT.

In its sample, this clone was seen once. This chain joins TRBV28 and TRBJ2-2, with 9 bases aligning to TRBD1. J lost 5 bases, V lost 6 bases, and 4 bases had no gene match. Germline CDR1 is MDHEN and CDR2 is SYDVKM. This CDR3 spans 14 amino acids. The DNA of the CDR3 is TGTGCCAGCAGCCCCGGGACAGGGACCGGGGAGCTGTTTTTT. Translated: CASSPGTGTGELFF.

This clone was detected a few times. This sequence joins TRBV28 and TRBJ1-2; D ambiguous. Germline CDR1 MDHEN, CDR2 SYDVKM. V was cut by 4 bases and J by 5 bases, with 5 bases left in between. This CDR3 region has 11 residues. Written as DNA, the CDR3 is TGTGCCAGCAGTTCCCTATATGGCTACACCTTC. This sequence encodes CASSSLYGYTF.

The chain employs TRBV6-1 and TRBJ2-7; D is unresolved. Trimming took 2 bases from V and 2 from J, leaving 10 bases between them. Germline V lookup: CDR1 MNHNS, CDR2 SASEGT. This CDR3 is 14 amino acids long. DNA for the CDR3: TGTGCCAGCAGTGAATTTCAGGCAGCCTACGAGCAGTACTTC. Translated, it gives CASSEFQAAYEQYF.

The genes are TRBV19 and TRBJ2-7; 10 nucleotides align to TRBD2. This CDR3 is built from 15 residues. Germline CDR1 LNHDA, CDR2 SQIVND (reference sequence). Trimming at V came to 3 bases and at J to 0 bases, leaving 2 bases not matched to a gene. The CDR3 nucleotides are TGTGCCAGTAGTATTCGGACTAGCGGCTCCTACGAGCAGTACTTC. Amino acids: CASSIRTSGSYEQYF.

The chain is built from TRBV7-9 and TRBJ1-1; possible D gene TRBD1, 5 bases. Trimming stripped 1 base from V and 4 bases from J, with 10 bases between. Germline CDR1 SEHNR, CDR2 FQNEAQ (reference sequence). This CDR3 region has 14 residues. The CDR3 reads CASSLVGLGTEAFF. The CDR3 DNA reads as TGTGCCAGCAGCTTAGTGGGGCTGGGCACTGAAGCTTTCTTT.

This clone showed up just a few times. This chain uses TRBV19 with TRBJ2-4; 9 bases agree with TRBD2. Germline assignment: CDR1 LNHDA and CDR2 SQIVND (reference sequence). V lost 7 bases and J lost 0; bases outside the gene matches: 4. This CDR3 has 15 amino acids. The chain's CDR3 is CASNIAGAAKNIQYF. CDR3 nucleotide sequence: TGTGCCAGTAACATAGCGGGGGCAGCCAAAAACATTCAGTACTTC.

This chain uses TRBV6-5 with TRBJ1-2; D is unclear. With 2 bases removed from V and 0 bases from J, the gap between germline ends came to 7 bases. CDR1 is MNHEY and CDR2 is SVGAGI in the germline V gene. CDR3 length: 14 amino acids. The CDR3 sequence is CASSYTEANYGYTF. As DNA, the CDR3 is TGTGCCAGCAGTTACACTGAAGCTAACTATGGCTACACCTTC.

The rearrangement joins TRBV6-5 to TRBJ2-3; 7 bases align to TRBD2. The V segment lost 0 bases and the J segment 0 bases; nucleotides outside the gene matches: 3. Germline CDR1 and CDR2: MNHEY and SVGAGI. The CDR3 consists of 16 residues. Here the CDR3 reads CASSYSLAASTDTQYF. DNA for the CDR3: TGTGCCAGCAGTTACTCCCTAGCGGCTAGCACAGATACGCAGTATTTT.

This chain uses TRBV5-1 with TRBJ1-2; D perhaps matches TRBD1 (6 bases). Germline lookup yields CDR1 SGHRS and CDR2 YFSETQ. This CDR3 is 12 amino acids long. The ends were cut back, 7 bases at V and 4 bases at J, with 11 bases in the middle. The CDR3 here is CASYSDSYGYTF. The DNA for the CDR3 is TGCGCCAGCTATTCGGACAGCTATGGCTACACCTTC.

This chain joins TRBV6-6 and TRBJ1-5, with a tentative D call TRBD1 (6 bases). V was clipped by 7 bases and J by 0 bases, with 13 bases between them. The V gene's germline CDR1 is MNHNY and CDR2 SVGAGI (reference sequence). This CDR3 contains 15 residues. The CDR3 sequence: CASTDGQYSNQPQHF. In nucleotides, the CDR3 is TGTGCCAGCACCGACGGACAGTATAGCAATCAGCCCCAGCATTTT.

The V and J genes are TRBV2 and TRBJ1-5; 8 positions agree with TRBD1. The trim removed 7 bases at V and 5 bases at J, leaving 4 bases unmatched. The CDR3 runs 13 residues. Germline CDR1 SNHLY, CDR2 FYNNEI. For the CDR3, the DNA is TGTGCCAGCACCAAGACAGGGGATCAGCCCCAGCATTTT. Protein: CASTKTGDQPQHF.

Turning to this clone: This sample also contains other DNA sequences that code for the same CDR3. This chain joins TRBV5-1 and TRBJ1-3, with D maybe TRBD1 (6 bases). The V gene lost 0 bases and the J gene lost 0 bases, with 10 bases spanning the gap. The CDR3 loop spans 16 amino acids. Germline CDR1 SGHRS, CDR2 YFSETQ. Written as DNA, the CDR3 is TGCGCCAGCAGCTTGGGGGACACCTACTCTGGAAACACCATATATTTT. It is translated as CASSLGDTYSGNTIYF.

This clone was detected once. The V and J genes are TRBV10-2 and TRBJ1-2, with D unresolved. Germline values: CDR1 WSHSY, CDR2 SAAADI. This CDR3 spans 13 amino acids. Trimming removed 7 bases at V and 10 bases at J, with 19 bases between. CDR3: CASTTRTLEHYTF. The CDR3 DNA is TGCGCCAGCACCACGCGAACCCTGGAGCACTACACCTTC.

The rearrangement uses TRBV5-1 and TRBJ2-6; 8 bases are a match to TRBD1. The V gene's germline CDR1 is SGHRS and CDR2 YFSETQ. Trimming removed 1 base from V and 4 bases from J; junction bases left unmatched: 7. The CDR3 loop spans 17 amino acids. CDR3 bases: TGCGCCAGCAGCTTGAGTATCCAGGGGGCCGGGGCCAACGTCCTGACTTTC. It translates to CASSLSIQGAGANVLTF.

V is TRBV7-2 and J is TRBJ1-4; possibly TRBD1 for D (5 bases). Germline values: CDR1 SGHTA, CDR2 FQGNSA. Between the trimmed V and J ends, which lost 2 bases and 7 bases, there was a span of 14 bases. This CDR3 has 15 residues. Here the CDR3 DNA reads TGTGCCAGCAGCTTAAGGTTGGGGGGGGGTGAAAAACTGTTTTTT. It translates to CASSLRLGGGEKLFF.

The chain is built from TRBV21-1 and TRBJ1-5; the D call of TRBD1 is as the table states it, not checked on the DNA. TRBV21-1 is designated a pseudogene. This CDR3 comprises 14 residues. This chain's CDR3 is CATPRGNVDQPQHF. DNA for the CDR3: TGTGCCACCCCCAGGGGTAATGTGGATCAGCCCCAGCATTTT.

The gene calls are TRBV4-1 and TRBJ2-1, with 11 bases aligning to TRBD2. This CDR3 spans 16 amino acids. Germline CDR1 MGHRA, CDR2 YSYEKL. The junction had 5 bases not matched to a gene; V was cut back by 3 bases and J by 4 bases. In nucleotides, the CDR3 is TGCGCCAGCAGCCACCCGGGACTAGCGGATTACAATGAGCAGTTCTTC. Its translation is CASSHPGLADYNEQFF.

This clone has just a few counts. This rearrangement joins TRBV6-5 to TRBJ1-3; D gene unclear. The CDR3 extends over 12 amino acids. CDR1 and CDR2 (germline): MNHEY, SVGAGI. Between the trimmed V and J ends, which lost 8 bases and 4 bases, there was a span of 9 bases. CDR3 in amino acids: CASLSQGNTIYF. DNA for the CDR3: TGTGCCAGCCTCTCACAGGGAAACACCATATATTTT.